This record looks at one T cell receptor beta chain sequence and its context. Antigen unknown. The CDR3 totals 13 residues. The V segment lost 7 bases and the J segment 4 bases; nucleotides outside the gene matches: 5. Germline V gives CDR1 LNHDA, CDR2 SQIVND (reference sequence). The sample is drawn from a study of shared clonotypes between healthy human individuals. Study findings and constraints: Larger richness was generally estimated for naive than memory subsets. Clonotypes that were shared across a few donors made up around 5.5% of naive CD4 clonotypes.

The donors, healthy adults who were HIV-negative, had experienced no recent acute infections or vaccinations. Deep-level settings were used for running the assay. The table came from immunoSEQ multiplex PCR; TCRdb's copy has only in-frame clones and leaves some out. The sample lists over 400,000 clones, around 96% occurring once. The clonotype comes from a woman between 25 and 40 years old in good health. The V and J genes are TRBV19 and TRBJ1-1; 8 nucleotides agree with TRBD1. Sequences were obtained from naive CD4+ T cells sorted from blood. Subset defined: CD45RA+ positively selected. For the CDR3, the DNA is TGTGCCAGTACCTACAGGGGGGCCACTGAAGCTTTCTTT. Its translation is CASTYRGATEAFF.